The text below deals with one TCR beta chain. Its recognized antigen is unknown. Base qualities are not at hand, and no much larger clone is one base apart. According to the germline V gene, CDR1 reads SGHVS and CDR2 reads FNYEAQ. The CDR3 has 16 amino acids, counting the end cysteine and phenylalanine. The only DNA kept is the CDR3, 48 bases in frame from the first base. The germline V end is reduced by 3 bases and the J end by 1 base; junction bases left unmatched: 5. The data were obtained in a study of radiotherapy plus CTLA-4 blockade in lung cancer (dated by TCRdb to 2016 to 2019). Regarding the complete study: Among enrolled patients, 15% to 20% had an objective response and 31% reached disease control.

What the research found in general, with its limitations: Early dynamic changes in blood T cell clones, together with increased serum interferon-beta after radiation, were reported as the strongest predictors of response. After treatment with radiotherapy and ipilimumab, TCR clones that originated in tumors expanded in peripheral blood.

Focal radiation therapy combined with CTLA-4 blockade (ipilimumab) was tested in patients with chemo-refractory metastatic non-small-cell lung cancer. Libraries came from the immunoSEQ multiplex PCR assay. In TCRdb, the immuneACCESS table is reduced to in-frame sequences with V and J assigned. These tables do not hold every clone; where another copy was compared, an unresolved V gene accounts for under half, and the others remain unexplained. The table for this sample lists 90,000 to 100,000 clones; 65% to 75% of them were counted only once. Clones ranked in the top ten supply around 3% of the sample.

The sequence derives from a human donor with non-small cell lung cancer who had a partial response to radiotherapy plus ipilimumab. Some clones in this sample may be carry-over from other donors' samples. The sequenced sample was peripheral blood, obtained from a patient treated with radiotherapy plus ipilimumab. The chain employs TRBV7-6 and TRBJ1-1; 10 central nucleotides agree with TRBD1. The CDR3 protein: CASSLRQGAWNTEAFF. The nucleotides are TGTGCCAGCAGCTTGAGACAGGGGGCTTGGAACACTGAAGCTTTCTTT.